This record concerns one TCR beta chain sequence. The antigen remains undetermined. This CDR3 comprises 13 residues. Germline loops: CDR1 MNHEY, CDR2 SVGAGI. V lost 7 bases to trimming and J lost 9 bases, with 15 bases between them. This specimen belongs to a study of cytomegalovirus exposure and HLA in healthy donors. Study at large: There were fewer than 500 genotyped donors. Of these, 81% fell in the genetic ancestry cluster associated with self-reported Caucasian donors. General observations from the study: One variant, a missense change in DCLRE1C, was linked in a later analysis to TCR beta V- and J-gene trimming. Altogether, about 160 TCR beta chains were recorded as cytomegalovirus-associated.

The PCR was carried out with 60 Vbeta primers and 13 Jbeta primers. Clones were read by immunoSEQ multiplex PCR, and TCRdb kept only the in-frame ones, dropping some. The sample consists of around 170,000 clones, approximately 80% of them appearing once. The rearrangement links TRBV6-5 to TRBJ2-2, with a tentative D call TRBD1 (7 bases). Sequenced sample: PBMCs. This clonotype originated in a woman under 30 in good health and CMV-seronegative. This CDR3 is CASTYDRDWELFF. The CDR3 DNA sequence: TGTGCCAGCACCTACGACAGGGACTGGGAGCTGTTTTTT.